This paragraph covers one T cell receptor (beta chain) sequence. No antigen is known for it. The PCR was carried out with 60 Vbeta primers and 13 Jbeta primers. The protocol was immunoSEQ multiplex PCR, while the TCRdb copy is restricted to in-frame clones and leaves out a portion. Of fewer than 250,000 clones in the sample, about 74% were seen once. The germline V and J ends were trimmed by 0 bases and 2 bases, with 14 bases remaining between them. The CDR3 runs to 16 residues. Germline assignment: CDR1 SGDLS and CDR2 YYNGEE. The data originate from a study of cytomegalovirus exposure and HLA in healthy donors. Study outcomes and limitations: A later analysis found that most CMV-associated TCR beta chains appeared HLA-restricted. For TCR beta chains, V- and J-gene trimming was later linked to a missense DCLRE1C variant.

At the time of sampling, donors were nominally healthy, though unrecorded immune exposures were likely. Sequencing was performed on PBMCs. This sequence joins TRBV9 and TRBJ1-2; tentatively, D is TRBD1 (5 bases). The receptor comes from a woman aged 25 to 39 in good health and CMV-seronegative. CDR3 sequence (DNA): TGTGCCAGCAGCGTAGGGCGAGGAGGGGAGAACTATGGCTACACCTTC. It specifies CASSVGRGGENYGYTF.